The 27 T cell receptor beta chains presented below share a single source sample, sequenced in a study of T cells after yellow fever vaccination. TCRdb redid the calling of the 5' RACE reads with MiXCR, one entry per CDR3 protein. The sample records hundreds of thousands of distinct CDR3 sequences, approximately 13% being singletons. This specimen consisted of PBMCs, obtained on the day of the yellow fever booster vaccination. Source of these receptors: a man aged 25-45 years who received the YFV17D yellow fever vaccine.

This clonotype was recorded a few times. The chain recombines TRBV7-9 with TRBJ2-7; perhaps TRBD2 as D (5 bases). The V end was cut by 6 bases, the J end by 3 bases, with 9 bases between. The CDR3 consists of 12 residues. Germline values: CDR1 SEHNR, CDR2 FQNEAQ (reference sequence). The CDR3 region has the DNA TGTGCCAGCAGTCGGGAAGTCTACGAGCAGTACTTC. Protein: CASSREVYEQYF.

V and J are TRBV29-1 and TRBJ2-1; D remains unclear. Trimming cost V 3 bases and J 8 bases, with 8 bases left between them. The CDR3 sequence is 11 residues long. Germline V CDR1 and CDR2: SQVTM, ANQGSEA. This CDR3 is CSVDLGDEQFF. Here the CDR3 DNA reads TGCAGCGTTGACTTGGGCGATGAGCAGTTCTTC.

The gene calls are TRBV7-2 and TRBJ1-6; no clear D gene. The germline V gene has CDR1 SGHTA and CDR2 FQGNSA. The CDR3 loop spans 12 amino acids. V lost 5 bases and J lost 12, with 11 bases in between. In DNA form, the CDR3 reads TGTGCCAGCAGCCTACCTGAATTACCCCTCCACTTT. Its protein is CASSLPELPLHF.

The chain has TRBV5-6 and TRBJ1-3, with a weak D call TRBD1 (6 bases). V lost 4 bases to trimming and J lost 0 bases, with 11 bases between them. Per the germline V gene, CDR1 is SGHDT and CDR2 is YYEEEE. The CDR3 sequence is 15 residues long. The CDR3 coding sequence is TGTGCCAGCAGCGACGGGACAAGCTCTGGAAACACCATATATTTT. This encodes CASSDGTSSGNTIYF.

This chain joins TRBV4-3 and TRBJ1-1; 7 bases agree with TRBD1. Germline trimming cut 2 bases from V and 8 bases from J; bases unmatched to any gene: 11. The CDR3 runs to 15 residues. Germline CDR1 reads LGHNA; CDR2 reads YSLEER. CDR3 protein: CASSQSPVDRSEAFF. The DNA of the CDR3 is TGCGCCAGCAGCCAAAGCCCGGTGGACAGGAGCGAAGCTTTCTTT.

This clonotype was observed a handful of times. The chain uses TRBV9 and TRBJ2-1; D is ambiguous. V was cut by 0 bases and J by 3 bases, with 28 bases left in between. Germline values: CDR1 SGDLS, CDR2 YYNGEE. The CDR3 is 21 amino acids. The CDR3 loop is CASSVATSVAGRQGYYNEQFF. CDR3 nucleotide sequence: TGTGCCAGCAGCGTAGCTACCAGCGTCGCCGGTCGCCAAGGGTACTACAATGAGCAGTTCTTC.

V usage is TRBV5-4 and J usage is TRBJ2-5; D possibly corresponds to TRBD2 (6 bases). The CDR3 runs 16 residues. The germline V and J ends were trimmed by 2 bases and 1 base, with 15 bases remaining between them. The V gene's germline CDR1 is SGHNT and CDR2 YYREEE (reference sequence). The CDR3 nucleotides are TGTGCCAGCAGCTTAGGCGGGACGAACCCCCAAGAGACCCAGTACTTC. Protein: CASSLGGTNPQETQYF. Complete variable domain (other parts from reference TRBV5-4 and TRBJ2-5): ETGVTQSPTHLIKTRGQQVTLRCSSQSGHNTVSWYQQALGQGPQFIFQYYREEENGRGNFPPRFSGLQFPNYSSELNVNALELDDSALYLCASSLGGTNPQETQYFGPGTRLLVL.

This clonotype was observed a handful of times. The V and J genes are TRBV28 and TRBJ2-7, with D perhaps TRBD1 (6 bases). V was trimmed by 7 bases and J by 6 bases, leaving 13 bases between them. Looked up from germline, CDR1 is MDHEN and CDR2 is SYDVKM. This CDR3 has 12 amino acids. Here the CDR3 DNA reads TGTGCCAGCAAATCCAGGGGTCGCGAGCAGTACTTC. This gives the protein CASKSRGREQYF.

The rearrangement uses TRBV12-3 or TRBV12-4 and TRBJ2-1; TRBD1 is a possible D gene (5 bases). V lost 6 bases and J lost 6, with 12 bases in between. The CDR3 covers 13 residues. CDR3 residues: CASSRTGFNEQFF. The CDR3 coding sequence is TGTGCCAGCAGCCGCACAGGATTCAATGAGCAGTTCTTC.

Concerning this clonotype itself: The junction departs from the called germline gene at one end, perhaps through a read error. This chain links TRBV3-1 with TRBJ2-1; D is perhaps TRBD2 (6 bases). CDR3 length: 16 amino acids. CDR1 and CDR2 from the germline V gene are LGHDT and YNNKEL (reference sequence). CDR3 sequence (DNA): TGTGCCTGCAGCCCCTTGGCGGGAAGGTCCTACAATGAGCAGTTCTTC. Translating gives CACSPLAGRSYNEQFF.

The chain links TRBV7-8 to TRBJ2-2, with D maybe TRBD2 (5 bases). V shed 10 bases and J shed 4 bases, with 19 bases lying between them. There are 15 residues in the CDR3. The germline V gene has CDR1 SGHVS and CDR2 FQNEAQ. CDR3 sequence reads: CANTALAEVTGELFF. In DNA form, the CDR3 reads TGTGCCAACACAGCGTTGGCGGAGGTCACCGGGGAGCTGTTTTTT. The complete variable domain, with remaining parts taken from reference TRBV7-8 and TRBJ2-2, reads GAGVSQSPRYKVAKRGQDVALRCDPISGHVSLFWYQQALGQGPEFLTYFQNEAQLDKSGLPSDRFFAERPEGSVSTLKIQRTQQEDSAVYLCANTALAEVTGELFFGEGSRLTVL.

This clonotype was recorded at least ten times. V gene TRBV7-2 combines with J gene TRBJ1-3, with 8 nucleotides matching TRBD1. V lost 2 bases, J lost 6 bases, and 6 bases stayed unmatched. Germline CDR1 and CDR2: SGHTA and FQGNSA. CDR3 length: 15 amino acids. CDR3 bases: TGTGCCAGCAGCTTACAGGGGGCGCTTAAAAACACCATATATTTT. It encodes CASSLQGALKNTIYF.

Only a few counts were recorded for this clonotype. The rearrangement joins TRBV5-6 to TRBJ2-7, with a possible D match to TRBD2 (6 bases). The CDR3 sequence is 14 residues long. Looked up from germline, CDR1 is SGHDT and CDR2 is YYEEEE. Trimming took 4 bases from V and 2 from J, leaving 13 bases between them. CDR3 in DNA: TGTGCCAGCAGCACCCGGGGGTTAACCTACGAGCAGTACTTC. Residues: CASSTRGLTYEQYF.

This clonotype was counted at least ten times. DNA of the CDR3: TGTGCCAGTAGTATAGTTGGCGGGAGTGGCTATGAGCAGTTCTTC. Protein: CASSIVGGSGYEQFF. The rearrangement uses TRBV19 and TRBJ2-1; 7 nucleotides match TRBD2. The trim removed 1 base at V and 8 bases at J, leaving 8 bases unmatched. The CDR3 runs to 15 residues. Germline V gene sequence: CDR1 LNHDA, CDR2 SQIVND (reference sequence).

CDR3 protein: CSVERRGRGTGELFF. In DNA, the CDR3 is TGCAGCGTTGAGCGGCGCGGGAGAGGAACCGGGGAGCTGTTTTTT. The V gene is TRBV29-1, the J gene TRBJ2-2; TRBD2 matches at 7 bases. The V and J ends lost 3 bases and 5 bases, in that order; junction bases with no gene match: 9. The germline V gene encodes CDR1 SQVTM and CDR2 ANQGSEA. This CDR3 spans 15 amino acids.

V gene TRBV10-3 combines with J gene TRBJ2-3; 7 bases match TRBD2. This CDR3 comprises 15 residues. V dropped 4 bases and J dropped 4; count of bases not matched to a gene: 8. Germline loops: CDR1 ENHRY, CDR2 SYGVKD. The CDR3 reads CAISVSASGPDTQYF. In DNA form, the CDR3 reads TGTGCCATCAGTGTGAGCGCTAGCGGCCCAGATACGCAGTATTTT.

The table lists this clonotype with a count of one. The genes are TRBV7-2 and TRBJ2-3; 7 bases fit TRBD2. Germline V gene data show CDR1 as SGHTA and CDR2 as FQGNSA. This CDR3 spans 14 amino acids. The V gene end was trimmed by 7 bases and the J gene end by 1 base; junction bases not matched to a gene: 5. Here the CDR3 DNA reads TGTGCCAGCATCCCACGGGGGGGCACAGATACGCAGTATTTT. Residues: CASIPRGGTDTQYF.

This clonotype has more than one count but fewer than ten. J is TRBJ2-7 and V is TRBV12-3 or TRBV12-4, with D possibly called TRBD1 or TRBD2 (5 bases each). V lost 6 bases, J lost 3 bases, and 15 bases lay in between. The CDR3 loop spans 14 amino acids. CDR3 DNA: TGTGCCAGCAGCCCCCCGGGACGGCACTACGAGCAGTACTTC. Translated: CASSPPGRHYEQYF.

The rearrangement links TRBV5-5 to TRBJ2-1, with 11 bases matching TRBD2. The CDR3 runs to 15 residues. Germline assignment: CDR1 SGHKS and CDR2 YYEKEE (reference sequence). Trimming at V came to 1 base and at J to 10 bases, leaving 7 bases not matched to a gene. The CDR3 DNA reads as TGTGCCAGCAGCTTGAATTGGCTAGCGGGAGGAGAGCAGTTCTTC. This sequence encodes CASSLNWLAGGEQFF.

There are a few counts of this clonotype. The gene calls are TRBV7-9 and TRBJ2-1, with 7 bases fitting TRBD2. This CDR3 has 17 amino acids. The germline CDR1 and CDR2 sequences are SEHNR and FQNEAQ (reference sequence). V lost 6 bases, J lost 0 bases, and 11 bases stayed unmatched. The CDR3 DNA reads as TGTGCCAGCAGTCGAAGCGGGACTTCCTTCTCCTACAATGAGCAGTTCTTC. Amino acids: CASSRSGTSFSYNEQFF.

This clonotype showed up many times. This chain uses TRBV6-6 with TRBJ1-1; no definite D call. This CDR3 has 13 residues. The V end lost 8 bases, the J end lost 1 base, and 11 bases lay between the germline ends. From germline, CDR1 is MNHNY and CDR2 SVGAGI (reference sequence). The CDR3 here is CASLRRPNTEAFF. DNA of the CDR3: TGTGCCAGCTTAAGACGTCCGAACACTGAAGCTTTCTTT.

The rearrangement links TRBV3-1 to TRBJ2-5; D gene ambiguous. Trimming stripped 3 bases from V and 5 bases from J, with 4 bases between. Germline values: CDR1 LGHDT, CDR2 YNNKEL (reference sequence). The CDR3 totals 11 residues. In DNA, the CDR3 is TGTGCCAGCAGCCACTGGGAGACCCAGTACTTC. It is translated as CASSHWETQYF.

V and J are TRBV20-1 and TRBJ2-1; possibly TRBD2 for D (6 bases). Germline V lookup: CDR1 DFQATT, CDR2 SNEGSKA (reference sequence). This CDR3 has 13 residues. V was pared by 5 bases and J by 14 bases, with 22 bases between. The CDR3 coding sequence is TGCAGTGCTCCCCTTACCTTTAGCGGAGGGGAGTTCTTC. As protein: CSAPLTFSGGEFF.

This chain joins TRBV12-3 or TRBV12-4 and TRBJ2-1; tentative D call: TRBD1 (6 bases). V gave up 7 bases and J gave up 7 bases, with 29 bases separating them. This CDR3 contains 18 residues. The CDR3 DNA sequence: TGTGCCAGCACCCCCACACCAAACTACAGGGTCGTAGTAAATGAGCAGTTCTTC. It translates to CASTPTPNYRVVVNEQFF.

This clonotype was observed a few times. V and J are TRBV5-5 and TRBJ2-1; weak D call: TRBD2 (6 bases). Between the trimmed V and J ends, which lost 4 bases and 0 bases, there was a span of 14 bases. CDR3 size: 16 residues. CDR1 and CDR2 from the germline V gene are SGHKS and YYEKEE (reference sequence). The CDR3 loop reads CASSSASVSSYNEQFF. The CDR3 DNA reads as TGTGCCAGCAGCAGTGCTAGCGTAAGCTCCTACAATGAGCAGTTCTTC.

The gene calls are TRBV28 and TRBJ2-1; D is tentatively TRBD1 or TRBD2 (7 bases each). CDR1 and CDR2 from the germline V gene are MDHEN and SYDVKM. The CDR3 has 16 amino acids. Trimming shortened V by 10 bases and J by 4 bases, and 23 bases separated the two germline ends. The CDR3 DNA sequence: TGTGCCAACCGGAGGGCGGGGGACAGATCATACAATGAGCAGTTCTTC. This encodes CANRRAGDRSYNEQFF.

The chain is built from TRBV7-9 and TRBJ2-2; D ambiguous. Germline V gene lookup returns CDR1 SEHNR and CDR2 FQNEAQ (reference sequence). This CDR3 has 13 residues. V was pared by 3 bases and J by 6 bases, with 8 bases between. CDR3 DNA: TGTGCCAGCAGCTTCGATGATTCCGGGGAGCTGTTTTTT. Translated: CASSFDDSGELFF.